Below, one TCR beta chain is given with its context. Antigen specificity is unknown. The sample originates from a study of T cell responses to AZD1222 COVID-19 vaccine. General study points: Clonal diversity was possibly underestimated, and the donors were mostly white British, with more females. The study reported that nearly half of spike-specific TCRs target unmutated variant regions. None of the repertoires were sampled until the peak T cell response had passed.

Repertoires were generated with immunoSEQ multiplex PCR, while TCRdb's copy carries only in-frame clones and drops some. The sample shows some 170,000 clones, 90% to 95% of them seen only once. This TCR derives from an adult who received the MenACWY meningococcal vaccine as a control. The specimen comprised peripheral blood, sampled 28 days after the second dose of the MenACWY control vaccine.

The CDR3 is CASSLDYGGETQYF. In DNA form, the CDR3 reads TGTGCCAGCAGCTTAGATTATGGGGGGGAGACCCAGTACTTC. The rearrangement uses TRBV11-2 and TRBJ2-5; the D gene is possibly TRBD2 (6 bases). V was clipped by 0 bases and J by 5 bases, with 10 bases between them. The CDR3 consists of 14 residues. CDR1 and CDR2 from the germline V gene are SGHAT and FQNNGV. Variable domain in full (rest from reference TRBV11-2 and TRBJ2-5): EAGVAQSPRYKIIEKRQSVAFWCNPISGHATLYWYQQILGQGPKLLIQFQNNGVVDDSQLPKDRFSAERLKGVDSTLKIQPAKLEDSAVYLCASSLDYGGETQYFGPGTRLLVL.